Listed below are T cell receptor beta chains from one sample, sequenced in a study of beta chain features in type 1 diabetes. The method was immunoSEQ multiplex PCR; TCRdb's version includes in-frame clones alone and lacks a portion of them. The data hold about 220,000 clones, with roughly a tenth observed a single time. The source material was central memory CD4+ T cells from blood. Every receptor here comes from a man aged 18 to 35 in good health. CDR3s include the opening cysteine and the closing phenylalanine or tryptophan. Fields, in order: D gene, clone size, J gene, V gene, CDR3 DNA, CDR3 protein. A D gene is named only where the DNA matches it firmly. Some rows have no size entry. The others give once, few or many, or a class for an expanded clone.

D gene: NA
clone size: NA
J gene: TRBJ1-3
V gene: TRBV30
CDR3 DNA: TGTGCCTGGAGTGTGAGTTCAAGCGGAAACACCATATATTTT
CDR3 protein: CAWSVSSSGNTIYF

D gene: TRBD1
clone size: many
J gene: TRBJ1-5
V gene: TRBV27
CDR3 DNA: TGTGCCAGGAAAAGGGGACAGGGGGCGATTCAGCCCCAGCATTTT
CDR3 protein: CARKRGQGAIQPQHF

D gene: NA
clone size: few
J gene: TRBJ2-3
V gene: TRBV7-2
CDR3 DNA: TGTGCCAGCAGCTTAGGGGCGGTCACAGATACGCAGTATTTT
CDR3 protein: CASSLGAVTDTQYF

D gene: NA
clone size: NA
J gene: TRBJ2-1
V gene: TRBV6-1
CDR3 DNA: TGTGCCAGCAGCAGACTGGGTTTGACCTACAATGAGCAGTTCTTC
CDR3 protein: CASSRLGLTYNEQFF

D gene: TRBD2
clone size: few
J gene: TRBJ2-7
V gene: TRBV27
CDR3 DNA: TGTGCCAGCAGGAATAGCGGGAGGGCCTACGAGCAGTACTTC
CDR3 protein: CASRNSGRAYEQYF

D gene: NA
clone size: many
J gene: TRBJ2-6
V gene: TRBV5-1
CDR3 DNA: TGCGCCAGCAGCTTGGCCGGAGAATTCCTGACTTTC
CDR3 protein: CASSLAGEFLTF

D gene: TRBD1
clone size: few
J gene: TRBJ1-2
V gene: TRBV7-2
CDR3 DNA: TGTGCCAGCAGCTTATATTCCCGGGGACAGGGAGATGGCTACACCTTC
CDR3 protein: CASSLYSRGQGDGYTF

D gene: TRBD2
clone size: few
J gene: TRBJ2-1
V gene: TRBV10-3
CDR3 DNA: TGTGCCATCAGTGCCAGAGGGACTAGCGGGAACTCCTACAATGAGCAGTTCTTC
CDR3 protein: CAISARGTSGNSYNEQFF

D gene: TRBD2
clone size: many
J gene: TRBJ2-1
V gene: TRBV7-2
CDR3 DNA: TGTGCCAGCAGCTTAAGGTGGACTAGCGGTGAGCAGTTCTTC
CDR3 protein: CASSLRWTSGEQFF

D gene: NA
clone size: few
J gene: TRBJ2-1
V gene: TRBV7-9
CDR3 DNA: TGTGCCAGCAGCTCCTACACAAGCTCCTACAATGAGCAGTTCTTC
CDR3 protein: CASSSYTSSYNEQFF

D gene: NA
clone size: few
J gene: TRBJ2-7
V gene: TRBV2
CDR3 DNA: TGTGCCACGGAGGAGGGGAGCTCCTACGAGCAGTACTTC
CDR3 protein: CATEEGSSYEQYF

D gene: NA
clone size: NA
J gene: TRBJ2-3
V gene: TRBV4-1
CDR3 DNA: TGCGCCAGCAGCCAAGACTGGGACGATACGCAGTATTTT
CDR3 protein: CASSQDWDDTQYF

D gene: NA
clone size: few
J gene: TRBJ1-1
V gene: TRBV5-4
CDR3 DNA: TGTGCCAGCAGACAAGACCTCAGGGGTAAGGGCACTGAAGCTTTCTTT
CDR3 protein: CASRQDLRGKGTEAFF

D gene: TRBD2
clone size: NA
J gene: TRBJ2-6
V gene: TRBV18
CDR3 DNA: TGTGCCAGCTCACCTTTTTCCGGGACTAGTCCTGGGGCCAACGTCCTGACTTTC
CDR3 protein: CASSPFSGTSPGANVLTF

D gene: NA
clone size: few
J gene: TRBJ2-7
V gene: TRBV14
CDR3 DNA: TGTGCCAGCAGCCAAGATATAAGAGGTTCTTCCTACGAGCAGTACTTC
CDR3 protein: CASSQDIRGSSYEQYF

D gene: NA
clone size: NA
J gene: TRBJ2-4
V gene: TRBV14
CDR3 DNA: TGTGCCAGCAGCAAAGCAGGAGTGGCCAAAAACATTCAGTACTTC
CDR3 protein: CASSKAGVAKNIQYF

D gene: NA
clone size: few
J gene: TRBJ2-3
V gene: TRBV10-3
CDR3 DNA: TGTGCCATCAGTGAGTCAGATACGCAGTATTTT
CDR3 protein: CAISESDTQYF

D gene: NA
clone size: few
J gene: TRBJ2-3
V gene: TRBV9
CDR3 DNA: TGTGCCAGCAGCCTATCGTTCGGAGATACGCAGTATTTT
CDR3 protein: CASSLSFGDTQYF

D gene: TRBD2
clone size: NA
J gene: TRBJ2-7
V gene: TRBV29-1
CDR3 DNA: TGCAGCGTTGGAACTAGCGGGGGACCCTACGAGCAGTACTTC
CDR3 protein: CSVGTSGGPYEQYF

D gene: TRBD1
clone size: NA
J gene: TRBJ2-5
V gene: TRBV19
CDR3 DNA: TGTGCCAGTAGTCAGGGGACAGGGAAGCAGTACTTC
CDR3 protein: CASSQGTGKQYF

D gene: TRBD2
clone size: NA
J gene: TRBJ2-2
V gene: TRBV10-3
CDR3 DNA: TGTGCCATCAGTGAGCTAGCGGTGAACACCGGGGAGCTGTTTTTT
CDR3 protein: CAISELAVNTGELFF

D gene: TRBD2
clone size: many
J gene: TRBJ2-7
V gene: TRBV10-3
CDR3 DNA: TGTGCCATCAGTGGTTCAATTACAGCGGGAGGGATTTACGAGCAGTACTTC
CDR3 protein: CAISGSITAGGIYEQYF

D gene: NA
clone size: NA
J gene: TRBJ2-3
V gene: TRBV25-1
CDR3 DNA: TGTGCCAGCAGGCCTACCGCTTTTGATACGCAGTATTTT
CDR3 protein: CASRPTAFDTQYF